One and the same sample provided the 30 T cell receptor beta chains below, sequenced in a study of T-cell memory formation after mild COVID-19. TCRdb itself ran the 5' RACE reads through MiXCR, one entry per CDR3 protein. The table records 300,000 to 350,000 distinct CDR3 sequences, 15% to 20% of them present only once. Sequencing used PBMCs or a T cell subset sorted from them (not recorded which). Every receptor here comes from a man between 18 and 29 years old who had mild COVID-19 (a few samples of this study predate the infection). Cell type and time point are not known.

In this sample, this clonotype turned up a few times. This chain links TRBV7-3 with TRBJ2-2, with 8 bases that match TRBD1. This CDR3 comprises 17 residues. The germline gives CDR1 SGHTA, CDR2 FQGTGA. V was pared by 0 bases and J by 7 bases, with 10 bases of the junction left unmatched. This CDR3 is CASSLTSGQAFNGELFF. The CDR3 DNA is TGTGCCAGCAGCTTAACCTCGGGACAGGCGTTCAACGGGGAGCTGTTTTTT.

The chain is built from TRBV7-2 and TRBJ2-7; D is unclear. Per germline, CDR1 SGHTA and CDR2 FQGNSA. V was cut by 3 bases and J by 3 bases, with 9 bases left in between. This CDR3 region has 13 residues. The CDR3 DNA is TGTGCCAGCAGCTTCGCAAGAAGCTACGAGCAGTACTTC. It encodes CASSFARSYEQYF.

The chain joins TRBV5-1 to TRBJ2-5; TRBD2 matches at 10 bases. The J segment lost 1 base and the V segment lost 2 bases, leaving 11 bases of the junction unmatched. The CDR3 is made up of 18 amino acids. CDR1 and CDR2 (germline): SGHRS, YFSETQ. The CDR3 DNA sequence: TGCGCCAGCAGCTTTGGGCTAGCGGGGGTCCTACTCCAAGAGACCCAGTACTTC. It is translated as CASSFGLAGVLLQETQYF.

This clonotype was detected only a few times. V usage is TRBV5-1 and J usage is TRBJ2-3, with 7 bases lining up with TRBD2. The germline V gene has CDR1 SGHRS and CDR2 YFSETQ. The V and J ends lost 3 bases and 2 bases, in that order; junction bases with no gene match: 12. CDR3 size: 17 residues. CDR3 region: CASSWGVAAGSTDTQYF. Here the CDR3 DNA reads TGCGCCAGCAGCTGGGGGGTCGCAGCGGGATCCACAGATACGCAGTATTTT. Full variable domain (missing parts from reference TRBV5-1 and TRBJ2-3): KAGVTQTPRYLIKTRGQQVTLSCSPISGHRSVSWYQQTPGQGLQFLFEYFSETQRNKGNFPGRFSGRQFSNSRSEMNVSTLELGDSALYLCASSWGVAAGSTDTQYFGPGTRLTVL.

In this sample, this clonotype turned up a few times. The chain joins TRBV12-3 or TRBV12-4 to TRBJ2-7; 7 bases align to TRBD2. The CDR3 spans 16 residues. The trim removed 3 bases at V and 2 bases at J, leaving 10 bases unmatched. The CDR3: CASSLSTRGGTYEQYF. The CDR3 nucleotides read TGTGCCAGCAGTTTGTCGACCCGGGGAGGGACCTACGAGCAGTACTTC.

V usage is TRBV6-6 and J usage is TRBJ2-7; D gene uncertain. The germline V gene encodes CDR1 MNHNY and CDR2 SVGAGI (reference sequence). This CDR3 has 12 residues. Trimming left V 0 bases short and J 4 bases short, with 4 bases between. CDR3 nucleotides: TGTGCCAGCAGTTACTCGGTATACGAGCAGTACGTC. Translating gives CASSYSVYEQYV.

This clonotype was observed a few times. Here the CDR3 reads CASSHRHESNQPQHF. DNA for the CDR3: TGTGCCAGCAGCCACAGACACGAGAGCAATCAGCCCCAGCATTTT. The chain links TRBV7-2 to TRBJ1-5, with D unresolved. Germline CDR1 SGHTA, CDR2 FQGNSA. Between the trimmed V and J ends, which lost 5 bases and 1 base, there was a span of 12 bases. The CDR3 contains 15 residues.

This clonotype was found a few times. The V call is TRBV5-1, the J call TRBJ2-1; tentative D call: TRBD1 (5 bases). The CDR3 contains 13 residues. Germline assignment: CDR1 SGHRS and CDR2 YFSETQ. Deletions cut 5 bases from V and 3 bases from J, with 9 bases between. In DNA form, the CDR3 reads TGCGCCAGCAGTCACGACAGCTACAATGAGCAGTTCTTC. This encodes CASSHDSYNEQFF. The complete variable domain, with remaining parts taken from reference TRBV5-1 and TRBJ2-1, reads KAGVTQTPRYLIKTRGQQVTLSCSPISGHRSVSWYQQTPGQGLQFLFEYFSETQRNKGNFPGRFSGRQFSNSRSEMNVSTLELGDSALYLCASSHDSYNEQFFGPGTRLTVL.

This clonotype has a count of ten or more. In DNA, the CDR3 is TGCGCCAGCAGCCAAGAACCGTTCACAGATACGCAGTATTTT. Amino acids: CASSQEPFTDTQYF. V and J are TRBV4-3 and TRBJ2-3; D remains unclear. Per germline, CDR1 LGHNA and CDR2 YSLEER. The CDR3 runs to 14 residues. V was trimmed by 0 bases and J by 2 bases, leaving 6 bases between them.

This clonotype was seen a handful of times. This chain joins TRBV7-2 and TRBJ1-1; D remains unclear. Germline-derived CDR1 and CDR2 are SGHTA and FQGNSA. CDR3 length: 14 residues. The V gene lost 7 bases and the J gene lost 11 bases, with 23 bases spanning the gap. The CDR3 region has the DNA TGTGCCAGCACCTATGTTAGGGAACCGACCGACGCTTTCTTT. Protein sequence: CASTYVREPTDAFF.

The chain employs TRBV7-3 and TRBJ2-5; D may correspond to TRBD1 or TRBD2 (6 bases each). The germline CDR1 and CDR2 sequences are SGHTA and FQGTGA. This CDR3 has 14 amino acids. V was cut by 5 bases and J by 4 bases, with 14 bases left in between. CDR3 in amino acids: CASSRLGGLETQYF. In DNA form, the CDR3 reads TGTGCCAGCAGCAGACTAGGGGGGTTAGAGACCCAGTACTTC.

The J gene is TRBJ1-5, the V gene TRBV6-5; D is unresolved. Per germline, CDR1 MNHEY and CDR2 SVGAGI. The V end lost 6 bases, the J end lost 3 bases, and 15 bases lay between the germline ends. The CDR3 length is 15 residues. CDR3 protein: CASRLADGANQPQHF. In DNA, the CDR3 is TGTGCCAGCAGGTTAGCGGACGGCGCCAATCAGCCCCAGCATTTT.

The chain combines TRBV28 with TRBJ2-5, with 7 bases identical to TRBD2. V was pared by 5 bases and J by 2 bases, with 5 bases of the junction left unmatched. The germline V gene encodes CDR1 MDHEN and CDR2 SYDVKM. The CDR3 has 14 residues. CDR3 coding DNA: TGTGCCAGCAGTCCCATCGGGGGGCAAGAGACCCAGTACTTC. Amino acids: CASSPIGGQETQYF. The variable domain in full, completed from reference TRBV28 and TRBJ2-5, reads DVKVTQSSRYLVKRTGEKVFLECVQDMDHENMFWYRQDPGLGLRLIYFSYDVKMKEKGDIPEGYSVSREKKERFSLILESASTNQTSMYLCASSPIGGQETQYFGPGTRLLVL.

V usage is TRBV29-1 and J usage is TRBJ2-2; 8 bases line up with TRBD2. J lost 2 bases, V lost 7 bases, and 12 bases had no gene match. The CDR3 runs to 16 residues. CDR1 and CDR2 (germline): SQVTM, ANQGSEA. The CDR3 loop reads CSAAQRTSLNTGELFF. The CDR3 DNA reads TGCAGCGCTGCGCAAAGGACTAGCCTAAACACCGGGGAGCTGTTTTTT.

This clonotype was seen only a few times. The chain recombines TRBV12-3 or TRBV12-4 with TRBJ2-5, with TRBD1 matching 10 bases. J gave up 4 bases and V 7 bases, and 15 bases lay outside the gene matches. The CDR3 loop spans 17 amino acids. The CDR3 loop reads CASTLGAGTGVSETQYF. As DNA, the CDR3 is TGTGCCAGCACATTGGGGGCTGGGACAGGGGTTTCAGAGACCCAGTACTTC.

V is TRBV7-6 and J is TRBJ2-3; D ambiguous. The CDR3 sequence is 13 residues long. V lost 5 bases and J 3 bases, leaving 9 bases between the germline ends. CDR1 SGHVS and CDR2 FNYEAQ come from the germline V gene. The CDR3 nucleotides are TGTGCCAGCAGCAAGCTGGGGACAGATACGCAGTATTTT. Translating it yields CASSKLGTDTQYF.

This rearrangement joins TRBV5-1 to TRBJ2-3; 7 positions match TRBD1. V was clipped by 3 bases and J by 4 bases; unmatched bases: 11. CDR1 and CDR2 (germline): SGHRS, YFSETQ. The CDR3 sequence is 16 residues long. CDR3 nucleotide sequence: TGCGCCAGCAGCTACCAACAGGGGATGATCGCAGATACGCAGTATTTT. This codes for CASSYQQGMIADTQYF.

The chain links TRBV4-2 to TRBJ2-5; no definite D call. V was shortened by 1 base and J by 5 bases, with 14 bases between the two germline ends. Germline loops: CDR1 LGHNA, CDR2 YNFKEQ. This CDR3 region has 15 residues. The CDR3 coding sequence is TGTGCCAGCAGCCAAGTTCCGGGTTTGTGGGAGACCCAGTACTTC. Its protein product is CASSQVPGLWETQYF.

The chain links TRBV6-5 to TRBJ2-7; D ambiguous. V lost 0 bases, J lost 0 bases, and 6 bases lay in between. The length of the CDR3 is 14 residues. Germline loops: CDR1 MNHEY, CDR2 SVGAGI. The CDR3 reads CASSYSRSSYEQYF. The CDR3 region has the DNA TGTGCCAGCAGTTACTCGCGTAGCTCCTACGAGCAGTACTTC.

CDR3: CASSSQDNEQFF. The CDR3 nucleotides read TGTGCCAGCAGCTCCCAGGACAATGAGCAGTTCTTC. This chain links TRBV7-2 with TRBJ2-1; D not resolved. The V and J ends lost 4 bases and 5 bases respectively, with 6 bases between them. This CDR3 comprises 12 residues. Per germline, CDR1 SGHTA and CDR2 FQGNSA.

This clonotype came up a few times. The CDR3 region has the DNA TGCAGCGTTGTTTCGGTTCGGAAGGGGACAGATACGCAGTATTTT. Its translation is CSVVSVRKGTDTQYF. The chain is built from TRBV29-1 and TRBJ2-3; possible D gene TRBD1, 5 bases. V gave up 4 bases and J gave up 3 bases, with 17 bases separating them. Germline values: CDR1 SQVTM, CDR2 ANQGSEA. The length of the CDR3 is 15 residues.

This clonotype was found a few times. This rearrangement joins TRBV5-1 to TRBJ2-1; 12 bases are a match to TRBD2. The trim removed 4 bases at V and 4 bases at J, leaving 3 bases unmatched. Germline lookup yields CDR1 SGHRS and CDR2 YFSETQ. The CDR3 loop spans 15 amino acids. CDR3 in amino acids: CASSPLAGGYNEQFF. The CDR3 DNA follows: TGCGCCAGCAGCCCACTAGCGGGGGGTTACAATGAGCAGTTCTTC. Together with reference TRBV5-1 and TRBJ2-1, the CDR3 gives the full variable domain: KAGVTQTPRYLIKTRGQQVTLSCSPISGHRSVSWYQQTPGQGLQFLFEYFSETQRNKGNFPGRFSGRQFSNSRSEMNVSTLELGDSALYLCASSPLAGGYNEQFFGPGTRLTVL.

This clonotype was seen more than once but under ten times. The chain joins TRBV7-2 to TRBJ1-1; D not certain. V gave up 5 bases and J gave up 0 bases, with 7 bases separating them. This CDR3 has 13 amino acids. Germline V gene data show CDR1 as SGHTA and CDR2 as FQGNSA. The CDR3 DNA is TGTGCCAGCAGCCCAAACTTGAACACTGAAGCTTTCTTT. Its protein is CASSPNLNTEAFF. Looking up the rest from reference TRBV7-2 and TRBJ1-1 gives the full variable domain: GAGVSQSPSNKVTEKGKDVELRCDPISGHTALYWYRQSLGQGLEFLIYFQGNSAPDKSGLPSDRFSAERTGGSVSTLTIQRTQQEDSAVYLCASSPNLNTEAFFGQGTRLTVV.

In DNA, the CDR3 is TGTGCCAGCAGCCCCCGCCCCTCAGACAATGAGCAGTTCTTC. This codes for CASSPRPSDNEQFF. J is TRBJ2-1 and V is TRBV7-8; no clear D gene. The V and J ends lost 5 bases and 5 bases respectively, with 13 bases between them. This CDR3 region has 14 residues. The V gene's germline CDR1 is SGHVS and CDR2 FQNEAQ.

The chain couples TRBV7-2 to TRBJ1-1; 9 bases map to TRBD1. This CDR3 comprises 14 residues. Germline V gene data show CDR1 as SGHTA and CDR2 as FQGNSA. V dropped 1 base and J dropped 6; count of bases not matched to a gene: 3. CDR3 coding DNA: TGTGCCAGCAGCTTAGAGGGGACAGGGCCTGAAGCTTTCTTT. The encoded protein is CASSLEGTGPEAFF.

The chain links TRBV4-3 to TRBJ2-3, with TRBD1 matching 9 bases. V was pared by 5 bases and J by 3 bases, with 9 bases of the junction left unmatched. Per germline, CDR1 LGHNA and CDR2 YSLEER. The CDR3 is 16 amino acids. The DNA for the CDR3 is TGCGCCAGCAGCGCCGGGACAGGGAGAGCGACAGATACGCAGTATTTT. Protein product: CASSAGTGRATDTQYF.

This clonotype was picked up a small number of times. The V and J genes are TRBV6-2 or TRBV6-3 and TRBJ2-1; D ambiguous. CDR1 and CDR2 from the germline V gene are MNHEY and SVGEGT. V lost 7 bases and J lost 5, with 21 bases in between. This CDR3 has 16 residues. CDR3 sequence reads: CASTENSGSSHNEQFF. The CDR3 DNA follows: TGTGCCAGCACCGAAAATTCCGGGTCTTCCCACAATGAGCAGTTCTTC.

This clonotype was detected a few times. The CDR3 region has the DNA TGTGCCACCAGGAGCGGGGGGCTAAAGGATACGCAGTATTTT. Translated, it gives CATRSGGLKDTQYF. The chain employs TRBV24-1 and TRBJ2-3; 9 bases match TRBD2. From germline, CDR1 is KGHDR and CDR2 SFDVKD. This CDR3 spans 14 amino acids. With 7 bases clipped from V and 6 bases from J, the junction kept 7 bases outside the gene matches.

This clonotype has a count of ten or more. The J gene is TRBJ2-3, the V gene TRBV6-1; possibly TRBD2 for D (6 bases). CDR3 length: 16 residues. Germline-derived CDR1 and CDR2 are MNHNS and SASEGT. Trimming left V 10 bases short and J 2 bases short, with 22 bases between. The CDR3 nucleotides read TGTGCCACCGCTATCCGGGACTCCTGGGCCACAGATACGCAGTATTTT. It is translated as CATAIRDSWATDTQYF.

The chain has TRBV19 and TRBJ2-7; possible D gene TRBD2, 6 bases. V gave up 0 bases and J gave up 7 bases, with 10 bases separating them. The CDR3 sequence is 13 residues long. The V gene's germline CDR1 is LNHDA and CDR2 SQIVND (reference sequence). In DNA form, the CDR3 reads TGTGCCAGTAGTATAGAGGAGGGTGTGGAGCAGTACTTC. Translating it yields CASSIEEGVEQYF.